The clone carrying this TCR beta chain was detected only a few times. Its antigen is unknown. Germline CDR1 MNHEY, CDR2 SMNVEV (reference sequence). The CDR3 has 13 amino acids. The V segment lost 4 bases and the J segment 7 bases; nucleotides outside the gene matches: 6. This record belongs to a study of OX40 agonist ivuxolimab in advanced cancers. Study-wide results and limits: Among the lowest peripheral clonal expansion occurred in 0.1-3.0 mg/kg partial responders.

Patients with a history of autoimmune disease or on systemic immunosuppression were excluded. Blood sampling took place at baseline, cycle 4 day 1, and cycle 7 day 1. The method was immunoSEQ multiplex PCR; TCRdb's version includes in-frame clones alone and lacks a portion of them. The sample includes 69,000 or so clones, roughly four fifths seen only once; the top ten take about 5%. The sample in question was CD4+ or CD8+ T cells sorted from blood, obtained in a trial of the OX40 agonist ivuxolimab. The sequence was collected from an adult with an advanced solid tumor such as melanoma, head and neck, liver or kidney cancer. This chain joins TRBV27 and TRBJ2-5; 7 bases line up with TRBD2. CDR3 in DNA: TGTGCCAGCAGTTCAAGACTAGCCGGGACCCAGTACTTC. It yields the protein CASSSRLAGTQYF.